This TCR beta chain was recorded in a study of a mutant IDH1 vaccine in newly diagnosed glioma. For this clone: The antigen is undetermined.

Here immunoSEQ multiplex PCR was the method, and the copy in TCRdb shows in-frame clones only, minus some. The sample holds approximately 25,000 clones, approximately 93% seen once. Trimming shortened V by 4 bases and J by 6 bases, and 16 bases separated the two germline ends. Germline-derived CDR1 and CDR2 are LNHDA and SQIVND (reference sequence). CDR3 length: 14 residues. Time point of the sample: baseline, week 1 (first vaccination visit). Treatment indicated: pre-vaccination baseline after standard-of-care therapy. Study-wide results and caveats: Evidence of vaccine-induced immune responses was documented in approximately 93% of patients.

The chain has TRBV19 and TRBJ2-7, with D possibly TRBD2 on 6 matching bases. The starting material was PBMCs, obtained from a glioma patient treated with radiotherapy, temozolomide or both. The clonotype was recovered from a man aged 35-49 years with glioma. CDR3 sequence reads: CASSTGVYIGEQYF. The CDR3 DNA sequence: TGTGCCAGTAGTACGGGGGTTTATATCGGCGAGCAGTACTTC.